This T cell receptor (beta chain) was sequenced for a study of T cell responses to AZD1222 COVID-19 vaccine. The assay was immunoSEQ multiplex PCR, and TCRdb's table has in-frame clones only and misses some. The sample records about 81,000 clones, 70% to 90% being singletons. Germline V gene data show CDR1 as SEHNR and CDR2 as FQNEAQ (reference sequence). The CDR3 runs 11 residues. V was clipped by 3 bases and J by 5 bases, with 5 bases between them. This clone occurred a few times. The antigen is unknown. Study outcomes and limitations: It was only six AZD1222 recipients who were seropositive at baseline.

This TCR was sampled from an adult who received the AZD1222 COVID-19 vaccine. Material: peripheral blood, obtained 28 days after the second AZD1222 dose. The chain employs TRBV7-9 and TRBJ2-7; D ambiguous. The CDR3 DNA is TGTGCCAGCAGCTTGACGGACGAGCAGTACTTC. Translating gives CASSLTDEQYF.